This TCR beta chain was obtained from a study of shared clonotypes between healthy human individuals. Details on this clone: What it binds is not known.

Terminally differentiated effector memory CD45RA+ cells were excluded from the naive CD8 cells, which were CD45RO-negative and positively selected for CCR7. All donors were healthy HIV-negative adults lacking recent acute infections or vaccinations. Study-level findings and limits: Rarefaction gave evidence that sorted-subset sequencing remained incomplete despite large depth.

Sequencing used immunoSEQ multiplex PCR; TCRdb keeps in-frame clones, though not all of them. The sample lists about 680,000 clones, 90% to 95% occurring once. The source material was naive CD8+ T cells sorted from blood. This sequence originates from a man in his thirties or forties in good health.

CDR3 amino acids: CASSLRTSGRISYNEQFF. As DNA, the CDR3 is TGTGCCAGCAGCTTACGGACTAGCGGGAGGATTTCCTACAATGAGCAGTTCTTC. This rearrangement joins TRBV11-1 to TRBJ2-1, with 14 nucleotides matching TRBD2. Germline values: CDR1 SGHAT, CDR2 FQDESV (reference sequence). This CDR3 comprises 18 residues. V trimming: 2 bases; J trimming: 1 base; junction bases outside the gene matches: 4.